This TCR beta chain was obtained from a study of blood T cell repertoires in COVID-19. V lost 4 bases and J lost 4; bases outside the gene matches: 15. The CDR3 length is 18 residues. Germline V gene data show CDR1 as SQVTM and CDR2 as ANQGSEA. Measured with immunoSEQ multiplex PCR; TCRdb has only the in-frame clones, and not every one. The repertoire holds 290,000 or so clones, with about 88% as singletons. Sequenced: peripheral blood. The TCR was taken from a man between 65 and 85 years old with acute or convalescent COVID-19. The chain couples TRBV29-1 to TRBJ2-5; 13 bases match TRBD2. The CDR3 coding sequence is TGCAGCGTTGTTAGGGGGACTAGCGGGATTCGGGGGACAGAGACCCAGTACTTC. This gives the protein CSVVRGTSGIRGTETQYF.